The 3 T cell receptor beta chains given below trace back to one sample, sequenced in a study of cytomegalovirus exposure and HLA in healthy donors. PCR employed 60 Vbeta and 13 Jbeta primers. The method was immunoSEQ multiplex PCR; TCRdb's version includes in-frame clones alone and lacks a portion of them. This table has around 110,000 clones, around 86% appearing once. What was sequenced was PBMCs. These receptors came from a man aged 30-40 years in good health and CMV-seronegative.

The J gene is TRBJ2-7, the V gene TRBV27, with 8 bases that match TRBD2. The CDR3 consists of 16 residues. V trimming: 7 bases; J trimming: 5 bases; junction bases outside the gene matches: 16. The V gene's germline CDR1 is MNHEY and CDR2 SMNVEV (reference sequence). The CDR3 here is CASTLIGAGGPHEQYF. CDR3 nucleotides: TGTGCCAGCACCTTGATTGGGGCGGGGGGCCCGCACGAGCAGTACTTC.

In nucleotides, the CDR3 is TGCGCCAGCAGCTTGTATCCCGGGACAGGCGACGAGCAGTACTTC. This sequence encodes CASSLYPGTGDEQYF. This chain connects TRBV5-1 to TRBJ2-7, with 8 bases identical to TRBD1. The CDR3 has 15 residues. Germline values: CDR1 SGHRS, CDR2 YFSETQ. With V trimmed by 1 base and J by 5 bases, 8 bases remained unmatched.

This chain joins TRBV4-3 and TRBJ2-1, with D perhaps TRBD1 (6 bases). The CDR3 runs 14 residues. The germline V gene encodes CDR1 LGHNA and CDR2 YSLEER. V gave up 7 bases and J gave up 7 bases, with 17 bases separating them. CDR3 bases: TGCGCCAGCAAACGGGACACCGAGGAAAATGAGCAGTTCTTC. It codes for CASKRDTEENEQFF.